Presented here are 18 T cell receptor beta chains from one specimen sequenced in a study of cytomegalovirus exposure and HLA in healthy donors. PCR used 60 Vbeta primers and 13 Jbeta primers. Clones were read by immunoSEQ multiplex PCR, and TCRdb kept only the in-frame ones, dropping some. The sample shows 100,000 to 150,000 clones, roughly 86% of them seen only once. The specimen sequenced was PBMCs. These receptor sequences come from a man aged 18 to 30 in good health and CMV-seronegative.

This chain joins TRBV14 and TRBJ1-2; 11 nucleotides agree with TRBD1. Germline V CDR1 and CDR2: SGHDN, FVKESK. V dropped 4 bases and J dropped 4; count of bases not matched to a gene: 5. The CDR3 has 15 amino acids. CDR3 nucleotides: TGTGCCAGCAGCCTCCTAGGACAGGGGGCCTATGGCTACACCTTC. Its protein product is CASSLLGQGAYGYTF.

The chain recombines TRBV5-1 with TRBJ2-2, with 8 bases fitting TRBD1. The CDR3 is 14 amino acids. V lost 6 bases and J lost 4; bases outside the gene matches: 5. The germline V gene encodes CDR1 SGHRS and CDR2 YFSETQ. Here the CDR3 DNA reads TGCGCCAGCAAATCAGGGGGCGGCACCGGGGAGCTGTTTTTT. Translation gives CASKSGGGTGELFF.

The rearrangement uses TRBV6-1 and TRBJ2-7, with 8 bases fitting TRBD1. Germline V gene data show CDR1 as MNHNS and CDR2 as SASEGT. The CDR3 loop spans 14 amino acids. V was clipped by 4 bases and J by 5 bases; unmatched bases: 7. The chain's CDR3 is CASSGQGKGDEQYF. In DNA, the CDR3 is TGTGCCAGCAGTGGACAGGGGAAAGGCGACGAGCAGTACTTC.

To note about this clone: The same CDR3 arises from other DNA sequences in this sample as well. This rearrangement joins TRBV18 to TRBJ1-1, with 10 bases identical to TRBD1. The V gene end was trimmed by 3 bases and the J gene end by 3 bases; junction bases not matched to a gene: 4. Germline assignment: CDR1 KGHSH and CDR2 LQKENI. The CDR3 contains 15 residues. CDR3 sequence (DNA): TGTGCCAGCTCACCGTTGGGGACAGGGGACACTGAAGCTTTCTTT. It yields the protein CASSPLGTGDTEAFF. The full variable domain, its missing parts supplied by reference TRBV18 and TRBJ1-1, is NAGVMQNPRHLVRRRGQEARLRCSPMKGHSHVYWYRQLPEEGLKFMVYLQKENIIDESGMPKERFSAEFPKEGPSILRIQQVVRGDSAAYFCASSPLGTGDTEAFFGQGTRLTVV.

In DNA form, the CDR3 reads TGTGCCAGCAGCCGAATTACAGGGTCGCACACCATATATTTT. Translation gives CASSRITGSHTIYF. This chain links TRBV2 with TRBJ1-3; maybe TRBD1 (6 bases). Germline assignment: CDR1 SNHLY and CDR2 FYNNEI. The ends were cut back, 6 bases at V and 8 bases at J, with 17 bases in the middle. The CDR3 runs to 14 residues. Supplemented by reference TRBV2 and TRBJ1-3, the full variable domain reads EPEVTQTPSHQVTQMGQEVILRCVPISNHLYFYWYRQILGQKVEFLVSFYNNEISEKSEIFDDQFSVERPDGSNFTLKIRSTKLEDSAMYFCASSRITGSHTIYFGEGSWLTVV.

V and J are TRBV15 and TRBJ1-4, with TRBD1 matching 7 bases. The CDR3 length is 16 residues. CDR1 and CDR2 (germline): LNHNV, YYDKDF (reference sequence). With 0 bases clipped from V and 3 bases from J, the junction kept 4 bases outside the gene matches. This chain's CDR3 is CATSRERDRANEKLFF. The CDR3 DNA follows: TGTGCCACCAGCAGAGAGAGGGACAGAGCTAATGAAAAACTGTTTTTT.

The chain joins TRBV6-6 to TRBJ2-1, with 9 nucleotides matching TRBD1. This CDR3 region has 16 residues. Per germline, CDR1 MNHNY and CDR2 SVGAGI (reference sequence). Losses at the gene ends were 4 bases for V and 4 bases for J; bases not matched to a gene: 8. Here the CDR3 DNA reads TGTGCCAGCAGTTCCGCCGGGACAGGGAGATACAATGAGCAGTTCTTC. As protein: CASSSAGTGRYNEQFF.

The genes are TRBV6-5 and TRBJ2-6; a possible D gene is TRBD1 (6 bases). Germline V gene data show CDR1 as MNHEY and CDR2 as SVGAGI. Trimming took 2 bases from V and 2 from J, leaving 10 bases between them. This CDR3 contains 16 residues. CDR3 sequence (DNA): TGTGCCAGCAGTTACGGGCCAGGGGCTGGGGCCAACGTCCTGACTTTC. Translated, it gives CASSYGPGAGANVLTF.

This chain connects TRBV7-9 to TRBJ2-3; possible D gene TRBD1, 6 bases. The CDR3 contains 16 residues. Trimming cost V 2 bases and J 0 bases, with 12 bases left between them. Per the germline V gene, CDR1 is SEHNR and CDR2 is FQNEAQ (reference sequence). DNA of the CDR3: TGTGCCAGCAGCTTACCCGAGACAGGTAGCACAGATACGCAGTATTTT. This encodes CASSLPETGSTDTQYF.

The chain recombines TRBV2 with TRBJ2-5; the match to TRBD2 covers 14 bases. Germline lookup yields CDR1 SNHLY and CDR2 FYNNEI. V shed 0 bases, J shed 4 bases, and the junction held 16 bases outside the gene matches. The CDR3 extends over 21 amino acids. The CDR3 spells CASSEALPRRTSGGLPETQYF. The CDR3 DNA follows: TGTGCCAGCAGTGAAGCGCTTCCTAGGCGGACTAGCGGGGGGCTTCCAGAGACCCAGTACTTC.

The chain links TRBV29-1 to TRBJ2-2; 7 nucleotides line up with TRBD2. V gave up 7 bases and J gave up 0 bases; unmatched junction bases: 8. The germline gives CDR1 SQVTM, CDR2 ANQGSEA. The CDR3 contains 15 residues. The CDR3, as DNA: TGCAGCGCCCAGACGGGGAGGGCGAACACCGGGGAGCTGTTTTTT. It specifies CSAQTGRANTGELFF.

This CDR3 is CASSYSWTGESYEQYF. The CDR3, as DNA: TGTGCCAGCAGTTACTCCTGGACAGGGGAATCCTACGAGCAGTACTTC. J is TRBJ2-7 and V is TRBV6-6; TRBD1 aligns across 9 bases. Germline-derived CDR1 and CDR2 are MNHNY and SVGAGI (reference sequence). This CDR3 has 16 residues. J gave up 1 base and V 0 bases, and 4 bases lay outside the gene matches.

The chain couples TRBV19 to TRBJ1-3, with 8 bases identical to TRBD1. CDR3 size: 18 residues. J was trimmed by 2 bases and V by 3 bases; bases with no gene match: 12. The germline V gene has CDR1 LNHDA and CDR2 SQIVND (reference sequence). The CDR3 DNA follows: TGTGCCAGTAGTATTTGGGGCAGGGGGCGAGGAACTGGAAACACCATATATTTT. Its protein is CASSIWGRGRGTGNTIYF.

This clone was seen more than once but under ten times. The chain has TRBV5-1 and TRBJ2-7, with 12 positions matching TRBD1. Germline CDR1 and CDR2: SGHRS and YFSETQ. V was pared by 5 bases and J by 6 bases, with 6 bases of the junction left unmatched. There are 14 residues in the CDR3. This CDR3 is CASSPGTGGFEQYF. The DNA of the CDR3 is TGCGCCAGCAGTCCCGGGACAGGGGGCTTCGAGCAGTACTTC.

The chain is built from TRBV4-1 and TRBJ2-1; 10 bases fit TRBD2. The CDR3 is 18 residues long. In germline, CDR1 is MGHRA, CDR2 YSYEKL. J lost 6 bases, V lost 0 bases, and 11 bases had no gene match. CDR3 DNA sequence: TGCGCCAGCAGCCAAGATCTTAGCGGGGGGTTCCCTTTCAATGAGCAGTTCTTC. It translates to CASSQDLSGGFPFNEQFF.

J is TRBJ2-7 and V is TRBV6-5; 7 positions agree with TRBD1. Trimming cost V 4 bases and J 0 bases; bases outside gene matches: 6. There are 15 residues in the CDR3. CDR1 is MNHEY, CDR2 SVGAGI, per germline. The CDR3, as DNA: TGTGCCAGCAGTTTTCACAGGGGAAGCTCCTACGAGCAGTACTTC. Translation: CASSFHRGSSYEQYF.

The CDR3 DNA reads as TGTGCCAGCAGCTTACAGGGGGCGGGAAACACCATATATTTT. Protein: CASSLQGAGNTIYF. The chain combines TRBV7-6 with TRBJ1-3; 8 nucleotides match TRBD1. The CDR3 has 14 residues. Trimming at V came to 2 bases and at J to 4 bases, leaving 1 base not matched to a gene. CDR1 and CDR2 from the germline V gene are SGHVS and FNYEAQ.

The rearrangement joins TRBV29-1 to TRBJ2-7; D may be TRBD1 (5 bases). V lost 1 base and J lost 0, with 7 bases in between. The CDR3 totals 13 residues. The germline gives CDR1 SQVTM, CDR2 ANQGSEA. Here the CDR3 reads CSVEGDSSYEQYF. Written as DNA, the CDR3 is TGCAGCGTTGAAGGTGACAGCTCCTACGAGCAGTACTTC.